The rows below give T cell receptor beta chains drawn from one sample of a study of T cell responses to AZD1222 COVID-19 vaccine. This table comes from immunoSEQ multiplex PCR, and its TCRdb copy is limited to in-frame clones, with some not included. The table has roughly 28,000 clones, under 90% seen once. Source: peripheral blood, taken on day 0 of AZD1222 vaccination. These receptors all come from an adult in good health. Both conserved end residues are part of each CDR3. A D gene is named only where the DNA matches it firmly. Rows give clone size only sometimes, using once, few, many, or a class for an expanded clone.

TRBJ2-7,.,.,TRBV7-9,TGTGCCAGCAGCCCAAACGGGCGCTCCTACGAGCAGTACTTC,CASSPNGRSYEQYF
TRBJ1-1,.,.,TRBV6-6,TGTGCCAGCAGTTACTCTTTGAACACTGAAGCTTTCTTT,CASSYSLNTEAFF
TRBJ1-5,.,.,TRBV27,TGTGCCAGCAGTTTTATCAATCAGCCCCAGCATTTT,CASSFINQPQHF
TRBJ1-2,.,.,TRBV5-1,TGCGCCAGCAGCGAGACAGACAGCTTCTATGGCTACACCTTC,CASSETDSFYGYTF
TRBJ1-2,TRBD1,.,TRBV2,TGTGCCAGCAGGGGAATCCCGGGACAGGGGGTTTTACTAGCTGGCTACACCTTC,CASRGIPGQGVLLAGYTF
TRBJ1-6,.,.,TRBV6-5,TGTGCCAGCAGTTACTCAAGGGAGTCTGATTCACCCCTCCACTTT,CASSYSRESDSPLHF
TRBJ2-2,.,.,TRBV15,TGTGCCACCAGCCTAGGGACGAACACCGGGGAGCTGTTTTTT,CATSLGTNTGELFF
TRBJ1-4,TRBD1,.,TRBV4-1,TGCGCCAGCAGCCTAGGACAGGGCCCAACTAATGAAAAACTGTTTTTT,CASSLGQGPTNEKLFF
TRBJ1-5,.,.,TRBV6-2/TRBV6-3,TGTGCCAGCAGTTACGGATATAGCAATCAGCCCCAGCATTTT,CASSYGYSNQPQHF
TRBJ2-1,TRBD2,.,TRBV5-1,TGCGCCAGCAGCTTGGGGGCGGGAGGGGAAGGAGAGCAGTTCTTC,CASSLGAGGEGEQFF
TRBJ2-7,TRBD1,.,TRBV7-9,TGTGCCAGCGACGAGGGGGCAGGGAGCTACGAGCAGTACTTC,CASDEGAGSYEQYF
TRBJ2-3,.,.,TRBV7-2,TGTGCCAGCAGCCTGGGACTTAGAGGAGATACGCAGTATTTT,CASSLGLRGDTQYF
TRBJ2-7,.,.,TRBV18,TGTGCCAGCTCCCTTGGGGGAGGTCGATCCTACGAGCAGTACTTC,CASSLGGGRSYEQYF
TRBJ2-1,.,.,TRBV7-3,TGTGCCAGCAGCTCCAGGGACATGAGCTCCTACAATGAGCAGTTCTTC,CASSSRDMSSYNEQFF
TRBJ2-4,TRBD1,.,TRBV5-4,TGTGCCAGCACCATCGACAGGGGTGACATTCAGTACTTC,CASTIDRGDIQYF
TRBJ2-7,TRBD2,.,TRBV27,TGTGCCAGCAGTCCGGGGGAGGGCCCCTTCCACGAGCAGTACTTC,CASSPGEGPFHEQYF
TRBJ1-2,.,.,TRBV5-5,TGTGCCAGCAGCTTGGGGGCCTCCAACTATGGCTACACCTTC,CASSLGASNYGYTF
TRBJ2-7,.,.,TRBV4-3,TGCGCCAGCAGCCACGGAACGAGTGGGATCTCCTACGAGCAGTACTTC,CASSHGTSGISYEQYF
TRBJ2-7,.,.,TRBV28,TGTGCCAGCAGTCCACCCCGGAGTAGCGGCTCCTACGAGCAGTACTTC,CASSPPRSSGSYEQYF
TRBJ1-4,.,.,TRBV27,TGTGCCAGCAGTTTAAAGTCCCCAGGGATTAATGAAAAACTGTTTTTT,CASSLKSPGINEKLFF
TRBJ1-5,.,.,TRBV12-3/TRBV12-4,TGTGCCAGCAGTGGGGGGGGCAATCAGCCCCAGCATTTT,CASSGGGNQPQHF
TRBJ2-1,.,.,TRBV3-1/TRBV3-2,TGTGCCAGCAGCTTAGCTAGTGAGCAGTTCTTC,CASSLASEQFF
TRBJ1-5,.,.,TRBV19,TGTGCCAGTAAAGGCAGGGTCTACAATCAGCCCCAGCATTTT,CASKGRVYNQPQHF
TRBJ1-3,.,.,TRBV7-9,TGTGCCAGCAGCTCGATGGCGGGCTCTGGAAACACCATATATTTT,CASSSMAGSGNTIYF
TRBJ1-6,TRBD1,few,TRBV3-1/TRBV3-2,TGTGCCAGCAGCCGCGGGACAGGGGTGGGACCCCTCCACTTT,CASSRGTGVGPLHF
TRBJ1-5,.,.,TRBV10-3,TGTGCCATCAGTGCCGGGCCTTCCGACGGGCAGCCCCAGCATTTT,CAISAGPSDGQPQHF
TRBJ1-1,.,.,TRBV5-1,TGCGCCAGCAGCCAAGGGGTGAACACTGAAGCTTTCTTT,CASSQGVNTEAFF
TRBJ1-1,.,.,TRBV4-2,TGTGCCAGCAGCCAAGATAGATTCGCAGCAATGAACACTGAAGCTTTCTTT,CASSQDRFAAMNTEAFF
TRBJ2-7,TRBD2,.,TRBV6-1,TGTGCCAGCAGTGCTGAAGGGCGGGAGCTCCCCTCCTACGAGCAGTACTTC,CASSAEGRELPSYEQYF
TRBJ2-7,.,.,TRBV19,TGTGCCAGTAGTATTTACGAGCAGTACTTC,CASSIYEQYF
TRBJ2-7,TRBD1,.,TRBV19,TGTGCCAGTAGTGTCGACAGGGGGCCCTACGAGCAGTACTTC,CASSVDRGPYEQYF
TRBJ1-5,.,.,TRBV6-5,TGTGCCAGCAAACAGGGTAATCAGCCCCAGCATTTT,CASKQGNQPQHF
TRBJ2-1,TRBD2,.,TRBV19,TGTGCCAGTAGAGATTTAGCGGGGGAAGGCTCCTACAATGAGCAGTTCTTC,CASRDLAGEGSYNEQFF
TRBJ2-2,TRBD2,.,TRBV5-6,TGTGCCAGCAGCCTAGGACTAGCGGTTAACACCGGGGAGCTGTTTTTT,CASSLGLAVNTGELFF
TRBJ2-7,TRBD1,.,TRBV5-1,TGCGCCAGCAGCCCCGGGACAGGGATGTTGAACGAGCAGTACTTC,CASSPGTGMLNEQYF
TRBJ2-1,TRBD2,.,TRBV19,TGTGCCACCCGAAGGGGAGCGGGAGGGAGCTCCTACAATGAGCAGTTCTTC,CATRRGAGGSSYNEQFF
TRBJ2-7,TRBD2,.,TRBV4-1,TGCGCCAGCAGCCAAGAATCCAGCGGGAGGGTCCGCTCCTACGAGCAGTACTTC,CASSQESSGRVRSYEQYF
TRBJ1-2,TRBD1,.,TRBV12-5,TGTGCTAGTGGTTTGGCACAGGGGGGAGGATATGGCTACACCTTC,CASGLAQGGGYGYTF
TRBJ1-6,TRBD1,.,TRBV5-5,TGTGCCACCAATACGGCAGGGGGTAATTCACCCCTCCACTTT,CATNTAGGNSPLHF
TRBJ2-2,.,.,TRBV7-8,TGTGCCAGCAGCTTGTCCAGGACACCTAACACCGGGGAGCTGTTTTTT,CASSLSRTPNTGELFF
TRBJ2-7,.,.,TRBV6-5,TGTGCCAGCAGCATACAACTAGGGCCTTACGAGCAGTACTTC,CASSIQLGPYEQYF
TRBJ1-2,.,few,TRBV30,TGTGCCTGGAGTCAAAGGGTTAACTATGGCTACACCTTC,CAWSQRVNYGYTF